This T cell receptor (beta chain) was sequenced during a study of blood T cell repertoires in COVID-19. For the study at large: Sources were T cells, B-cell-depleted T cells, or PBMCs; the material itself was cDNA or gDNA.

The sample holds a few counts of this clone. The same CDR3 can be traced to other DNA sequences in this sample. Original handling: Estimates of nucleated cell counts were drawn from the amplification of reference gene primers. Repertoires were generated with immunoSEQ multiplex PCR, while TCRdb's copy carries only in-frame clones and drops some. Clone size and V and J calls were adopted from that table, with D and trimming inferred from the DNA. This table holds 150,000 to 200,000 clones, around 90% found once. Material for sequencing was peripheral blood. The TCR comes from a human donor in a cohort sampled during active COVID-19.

CDR3 DNA sequence: TGTGCCAGCAGCTCCTCTTCCTACGAGCAGTACTTC. Translated: CASSSSSYEQYF. The chain recombines TRBV7-2 with TRBJ2-7; D not certain. Germline-derived CDR1 and CDR2 are SGHTA and FQGNSA. V was cut by 4 bases and J by 1 base, with 5 bases left in between. The CDR3 is made up of 12 amino acids.